The rows below give T cell receptor beta chains drawn from one sample of a study of Ad26.COV2.S vaccination and SARS-CoV-2 variants. TCRdb's copy holds only in-frame clones and misses some; the assay was immunoSEQ multiplex PCR. Here the sample spans some 290,000 clones, about 85% being singletons. The sample was peripheral blood, taken in a trial of Ad26.COV2.S vaccine versus placebo. Every receptor here comes from a person aged 18-65 years who received the Ad26.COV2.S COVID-19 vaccine or a placebo. CDR3s include the opening cysteine and the closing phenylalanine or tryptophan. Each record gives: J gene, D gene, clone size, V gene, CDR3 protein, CDR3 DNA. D genes are given only for firm matches. Part of the rows lack a size; the others show once, few, many or a class for expanded clones.

>TRBJ2-7|-|-|TRBV5-4
CASSLGGPRYYEQYF
TGTGCCAGCAGCTTGGGGGGACCAAGGTACTACGAGCAGTACTTC
>TRBJ1-3|-|-|TRBV18
CASSPKESTLAGNTIYF
TGTGCCAGCTCACCTAAGGAATCTACACTGGCTGGAAACACCATATATTTT
>TRBJ2-2|-|few|TRBV7-3
CASSLLSGLNTGELFF
TGTGCCAGCAGCTTACTATCGGGATTGAACACCGGGGAGCTGTTTTTT
>TRBJ2-2|TRBD1|-|TRBV28
CASSTSTGGRAGELFF
TGTGCCAGCAGTACTTCAACAGGGGGGCGAGCCGGGGAGCTGTTTTTT
>TRBJ2-2|TRBD2|few|TRBV14
CASSLFGGGASTGELFF
TGTGCCAGCAGCCTCTTCGGCGGGGGGGCAAGCACCGGGGAGCTGTTTTTT
>TRBJ2-7|TRBD2|-|TRBV5-1
CASSPGGRYEQYF
TGCGCCAGCAGCCCCGGGGGGAGGTACGAGCAGTACTTC
>TRBJ2-7|-|-|TRBV5-6
CASSLVRTAGGYF
TGTGCCAGCAGCTTGGTAAGGACAGCTGGAGGATACTTC
>TRBJ2-7|-|-|TRBV3-1/TRBV3-2
CASSHLSGEREQYF
TGTGCCAGCAGCCACCTAAGTGGGGAAAGGGAGCAGTACTTC
>TRBJ2-2|-|-|TRBV2
CASSVPLFLTANTGELFF
TGTGCCAGCAGTGTTCCCCTCTTTTTGACGGCGAACACCGGGGAGCTGTTTTTT
>TRBJ2-1|-|-|TRBV5-1
CASSPRSSGSNEQFF
TGCGCCAGCAGCCCACGATCCTCCGGGTCCAATGAGCAGTTCTTC
>TRBJ1-2|-|-|TRBV5-5
CASSLYQNYGYTF
TGTGCCAGCAGCTTGTACCAGAACTATGGCTACACCTTC
>TRBJ2-2|TRBD1|-|TRBV6-2/TRBV6-3
CASSYSISTGAFTGELFF
TGTGCCAGCAGTTACTCGATCTCGACAGGGGCTTTCACCGGGGAGCTGTTTTTT
>TRBJ1-6|TRBD1|few|TRBV28
CASSLRQGDSPLHF
TGTGCCAGCAGTCTGCGACAGGGGGACTCACCCCTCCACTTT
>TRBJ1-1|-|-|TRBV24-1
CATSEGGTEAFF
TGTGCCACCAGTGAGGGGGGCACTGAAGCTTTCTTT
>TRBJ1-5|-|-|TRBV12-5
CASGLAYSNQPQHF
TGTGCTAGTGGTTTGGCTTATAGCAATCAGCCCCAGCATTTT
>TRBJ2-1|TRBD2|-|TRBV6-5
CASSKRGGRNEQFF
TGTGCCAGCAGTAAGCGGGGGGGCCGTAATGAGCAGTTCTTC
>TRBJ1-1|-|-|TRBV27
CASSWAGPRPNTEAFF
TGTGCCAGCAGTTGGGCAGGGCCCAGACCGAACACTGAAGCTTTCTTT
>TRBJ1-5|-|-|TRBV7-8
CASSLGRVGMPQHF
TGTGCCAGCAGCTTAGGCAGGGTCGGGATGCCCCAGCATTTT
>TRBJ1-5|-|-|TRBV27
CASSLGGPAQHF
TGTGCCAGCAGTTTGGGGGGGCCAGCCCAGCATTTT
>TRBJ1-1|TRBD1|-|TRBV3-1/TRBV3-2
CASSLQGARIAFF
TGTGCCAGCAGCCTTCAGGGGGCCAGGATAGCTTTCTTT
>TRBJ1-2|-|few|TRBV5-1
CASSLQPQNYGYTF
TGCGCCAGCAGCTTGCAACCCCAGAACTATGGCTACACCTTC
>TRBJ1-3|-|-|TRBV4-1
CASSQDFSRARRNTIYF
TGCGCCAGCAGCCAAGATTTTTCCAGGGCCAGAAGAAACACCATATATTTT
>TRBJ1-5|TRBD1|-|TRBV7-9
CASSLGSGGESNQPQHF
TGTGCCAGCAGCTTAGGGTCAGGGGGGGAGAGCAATCAGCCCCAGCATTTT
>TRBJ1-4|-|-|TRBV6-1
CASTSTNEKLFF
TGTGCCAGCACTTCTACTAATGAAAAACTGTTTTTT